This is a list of T cell receptor beta chains from one sample in a study of blood T cells in healthy people across ages. From the 5' RACE reads, TCRdb called clonotypes with MiXCR, one entry per CDR3 protein. Of 920,000 or so distinct CDR3 sequences in the sample, 40% to 45% were seen once. The sample consisted of blood. These receptors all stem from an older woman in good health. CDR3s include the opening cysteine and the closing phenylalanine or tryptophan. D genes are given only for firm matches. Expanded clones are given a class, and other clones once, few, many or no size at all.

CDR3 protein	CDR3 DNA	V gene	J gene	clone size	CDR3 length	D gene
CASSLVTRNEQFF	TGCGCCAGCAGCTTGGTTACTAGGAATGAGCAGTTCTTC	TRBV5-1	TRBJ2-1	.	13	.
CASSLDPGTVSYNEQFF	TGCGCCAGCAGCTTGGACCCCGGGACAGTCTCCTACAATGAGCAGTTCTTC	TRBV5-1	TRBJ2-1	few	17	TRBD1
CASSPEGRRGVYGYTF	TGCGCCAGCAGCCCAGAGGGACGGAGGGGGGTCTATGGCTACACCTTC	TRBV4-1	TRBJ1-2	few	16	.
CASSELGKGSYEQYF	TGTGCCAGCAGTGAACTTGGGAAAGGGAGCTACGAGCAGTACTTC	TRBV6-1	TRBJ2-7	.	15	.
CASSGQGARYNSPLHF	TGTGCCAGCAGTGGACAGGGGGCAAGGTATAATTCACCCCTCCACTTT	TRBV12-3/TRBV12-4	TRBJ1-6	.	16	TRBD1
CASSQEDRSSYEQYF	TGTGCCAGCAGCCAAGAGGACAGGAGCTCCTACGAGCAGTACTTC	TRBV4-2	TRBJ2-7	.	15	TRBD1
CASSLEDRSYNEQFF	TGCGCCAGCAGCTTGGAGGATCGCTCCTACAATGAGCAGTTCTTC	TRBV5-1	TRBJ2-1	.	15	.
CASSTPGTKNYEQYF	TGTGCCAGCAGCACCCCCGGGACTAAGAACTACGAGCAGTACTTC	TRBV7-3	TRBJ2-7	few	15	TRBD2
CAIRQGKAVGEQYF	TGTGCCATCAGGCAGGGTAAGGCCGTAGGCGAGCAGTACTTC	TRBV10-3	TRBJ2-7	.	14	.
CATDGGWVRETQYF	TGTGCCACCGACGGGGGGTGGGTTCGAGAGACCCAGTACTTC	TRBV21-1	TRBJ2-5	.	14	.
CSAELGSGKTQYF	TGCAGCGCCGAACTCGGGAGCGGGAAGACCCAGTACTTC	TRBV29-1	TRBJ2-5	.	13	TRBD2
CAISEQLRTEAFF	TGTGCCATCAGTGAACAGCTCCGGACTGAAGCTTTCTTT	TRBV10-3	TRBJ1-1	few	13	.
CASSGSGDRETQYF	TGCGCCAGCAGCGGATCCGGAGATCGGGAGACCCAGTACTTC	TRBV5-1	TRBJ2-5	.	14	.
CASNNLAVQRETQYF	TGTGCCAGCAACAACCTAGCGGTTCAGCGGGAGACCCAGTACTTC	TRBV6-1	TRBJ2-5	.	15	TRBD2
CASRAVTGPYEQYF	TGTGCCAGCAGAGCGGTAACAGGGCCCTACGAGCAGTACTTC	TRBV27	TRBJ2-7	.	14	.
CASSSRIDRGSSTDTQYF	TGTGCCAGCAGCTCACGCATTGACAGGGGATCTAGCACAGATACGCAGTATTTT	TRBV7-9	TRBJ2-3	.	18	TRBD1
CASGALDGGEQYF	TGTGCCAGCGGAGCCTTGGACGGTGGAGAGCAGTACTTC	TRBV2	TRBJ2-7	.	13	.
CASSAGLAGVGYGQYF	TGTGCCAGCAGCGCAGGACTAGCGGGAGTTGGCTACGGGCAGTACTTC	TRBV9	TRBJ2-7	once	16	TRBD2
CSASDGPSTQYF	TGCAGTGCTAGTGACGGACCCAGTACGCAGTATTTT	TRBV20-1	TRBJ2-3	once	12	.
CAISPGPDSNQPQHF	TGTGCCATCAGTCCGGGGCCCGATAGCAATCAGCCCCAGCATTTT	TRBV10-3	TRBJ1-5	.	15	.
CSVRETGALSPLHF	TGCAGCGTACGGGAGACAGGGGCCCTATCACCCCTCCACTTT	TRBV29-1	TRBJ1-6	.	14	TRBD1
CACGQGKGYTF	TGTGCCTGTGGACAGGGGAAAGGTTACACCTTC	TRBV30	TRBJ1-2	.	11	TRBD1
CASILIGNEQFF	TGTGCCAGCATTTTAATTGGTAATGAGCAGTTCTTC	TRBV27	TRBJ2-1	once	12	.
CASSQELSGSRVFF	TGTGCCAGCAGCCAAGAATTATCGGGGAGTAGGGTGTTTTTT	TRBV4-2	TRBJ2-2	.	14	.
CASSLDPGGLTYEQYF	TGCGCCAGCAGCTTGGATCCCGGGGGACTTACCTACGAGCAGTACTTC	TRBV5-1	TRBJ2-7	few	16	.
CASSYSVACEQFF	TGTGCCAGCAGTTACAGTGTAGCTTGTGAGCAGTTCTTC	TRBV6-5	TRBJ2-1	.	13	.
CASRDPAGEQYF	TGTGCCAGTCGGGACCCCGCGGGGGAGCAGTACTTC	TRBV12-3/TRBV12-4	TRBJ2-7	.	12	.
CSATRPLGFAGELFF	TGCAGTGCTACCAGACCCCTAGGGTTCGCCGGGGAGCTGTTTTTT	TRBV20-1	TRBJ2-2	.	15	.
CASSRAPGTYNEQFF	TGTGCCAGCAGCCGGGCCCCGGGGACCTACAATGAGCAGTTCTTC	TRBV7-2	TRBJ2-1	.	15	.
CASSLEWTGGINYGYTF	TGTGCCAGCAGCTTAGAGTGGACAGGGGGTATTAACTATGGCTACACCTTC	TRBV11-2	TRBJ1-2	few	17	TRBD1
CASSQTSGRRETQYF	TGTGCCAGCAGCCAAACTAGCGGGAGGAGGGAGACCCAGTACTTC	TRBV2	TRBJ2-5	few	15	TRBD2
CAISESLGAGAQETQYF	TGTGCCATCAGTGAGTCGTTGGGAGCGGGAGCCCAAGAGACCCAGTACTTC	TRBV10-3	TRBJ2-5	few	17	TRBD2
CASSLDRGTTDTQYF	TGTGCCAGCAGCTTAGATAGGGGCACGACAGATACGCAGTATTTT	TRBV7-8	TRBJ2-3	.	15	.
CASSLALKGGYQETQYF	TGTGCCAGCAGCTTAGCGTTGAAAGGCGGTTACCAAGAGACCCAGTACTTC	TRBV7-2	TRBJ2-5	.	17	.
CASSPSGGQAYGYTF	TGTGCCAGCAGCCCATCAGGGGGCCAGGCCTATGGCTACACCTTC	TRBV7-2	TRBJ1-2	few	15	TRBD1
CASSQDGGADSPLHF	TGTGCCAGCAGCCAAGATGGGGGCGCGGATTCACCCCTCCACTTT	TRBV4-2	TRBJ1-6	.	15	.
CAISDAGTSYEQYF	TGTGCCATCAGTGACGCGGGAACCTCCTACGAGCAGTACTTC	TRBV10-3	TRBJ2-7	few	14	.
CASSLSPLYEQYF	TGTGCCAGCAGTTTATCCCCTCTCTACGAGCAGTACTTC	TRBV27	TRBJ2-7	.	13	.
CASSVVGTAPTDTQYF	TGTGCCAGCAGCGTAGTAGGGACTGCGCCCACAGATACGCAGTATTTT	TRBV9	TRBJ2-3	.	16	.
CASRPTINTGELFF	TGTGCCAGCAGACCGACGATTAACACCGGGGAGCTGTTTTTT	TRBV6-1	TRBJ2-2	.	14	.
CSVSEGGNQPQHF	TGCAGCGTTAGTGAAGGGGGCAATCAGCCCCAGCATTTT	TRBV29-1	TRBJ1-5	.	13	.
CSAVPTTQETQYF	TGCAGTGCCGTCCCTACTACCCAAGAGACCCAGTACTTC	TRBV20-1	TRBJ2-5	.	13	.
CATSDPRTGLGTDTQYF	TGTGCCACCAGTGACCCCCGGACAGGGTTAGGGACAGATACGCAGTATTTT	TRBV24-1	TRBJ2-3	.	17	TRBD1
CASSLGLAGPVDTDAQYF	TGTGCCAGCAGCTTAGGACTAGCGGGACCGGTTGACACAGATGCGCAGTATTTT	TRBV7-9	TRBJ2-3	.	18	TRBD2
CASSLGRGWSGNQPQHF	TGTGCCAGCAGCTTAGGGCGGGGGTGGTCCGGCAATCAGCCCCAGCATTTT	TRBV7-2	TRBJ1-5	.	17	.
CASTGTANSPLHF	TGTGCCAGCACCGGGACAGCGAATTCACCCCTCCACTTT	TRBV6-5	TRBJ1-6	.	13	TRBD1
CASGKGTGRLNSPLHF	TGTGCCAGCGGTAAAGGGACGGGACGGTTAAATTCACCCCTCCACTTT	TRBV12-3/TRBV12-4	TRBJ1-6	.	16	.
CASSQAGTGQETQYF	TGCGCCAGCAGCCAAGCAGGGACAGGCCAAGAGACCCAGTACTTC	TRBV4-1	TRBJ2-5	few	15	TRBD1
CASSLVGLLQEEQFF	TGTGCCAGCAGTTTGGTAGGACTATTACAAGAAGAGCAGTTCTTC	TRBV28	TRBJ2-1	few	15	.
CASSLRGRGGQYF	TGTGCCAGCAGTCTCAGGGGAAGGGGTGGCCAGTACTTC	TRBV7-3	TRBJ2-5	.	13	.
CASSDDGRRYEQYF	TGTGCCAGCAGCGACGACGGGAGACGGTACGAGCAGTACTTC	TRBV6-5	TRBJ2-7	many	14	.
CASSSLGQPQPQHF	TGTGCCAGCAGTTCCCTGGGACAGCCACAGCCCCAGCATTTT	TRBV27	TRBJ1-5	.	14	TRBD1
CSASLGGRQEQYF	TGCAGTGCTAGTTTAGGGGGCCGGCAAGAGCAGTACTTC	TRBV20-1	TRBJ2-7	few	13	TRBD1
CASSNTGEGNTEAFF	TGCGCCAGCAGCAATACAGGGGAGGGGAACACTGAAGCTTTCTTT	TRBV5-1	TRBJ1-1	.	15	TRBD1
CASSPNRVPEQYF	TGTGCCAGCTCACCGAACAGGGTTCCCGAGCAGTACTTC	TRBV18	TRBJ2-7	.	13	.
CASSDAGLGDEQFF	TGTGCCAGCAGTGATGCAGGGCTCGGGGATGAGCAGTTCTTC	TRBV25-1	TRBJ2-1	few	14	.
CASSLGVSGRMIETQYF	TGTGCCAGCAGTTTAGGAGTTAGCGGGAGGATGATAGAGACCCAGTACTTC	TRBV28	TRBJ2-5	.	17	TRBD2